Below, 32 T cell receptor beta chains from the same sample are listed, as sequenced in a study of OX40 agonist ivuxolimab in advanced cancers. The data were produced by immunoSEQ multiplex PCR, yet TCRdb's version contains in-frame clones alone and is incomplete. The repertoire has some 60,000 clones, 90% to 95% of them found once; the top ten carry roughly 19%. The material sequenced was CD4+ or CD8+ T cells sorted from blood, taken in a trial of the OX40 agonist ivuxolimab. The receptors come from an adult with an advanced solid tumor such as melanoma, head and neck, liver or kidney cancer.

This clone has a handful of counts. The chain has TRBV6-4 and TRBJ1-2; no firm D call. There are 12 residues in the CDR3. Germline CDR1 MRHNA, CDR2 SNTAGT. V gave up 3 bases and J gave up 4 bases, with 6 bases separating them. The DNA for the CDR3 is TGTGCCAGCAGTGATGGCGTCTATGGCTACACCTTC. Encoded protein: CASSDGVYGYTF.

This chain joins TRBV7-8 and TRBJ2-7; D gene ambiguous. The germline V gene encodes CDR1 SGHVS and CDR2 FQNEAQ. V was pared by 0 bases and J by 3 bases, with 12 bases between. The CDR3 extends over 15 amino acids. The CDR3 loop is CASSLAPLWGYEQYF. In nucleotides, the CDR3 is TGTGCCAGCAGCTTAGCCCCCCTGTGGGGCTACGAGCAGTACTTC.

This sequence joins TRBV30 and TRBJ2-1; D ambiguous. CDR3 length: 14 amino acids. Deletions cut 1 base from V and 6 bases from J, with 13 bases between. In germline, CDR1 is GTSNPN, CDR2 SVGIG (reference sequence). In DNA form, the CDR3 reads TGTGCCTGGAGTGGTTCGGAAAACTTCAATGAGCAGTTCTTC. The encoded protein is CAWSGSENFNEQFF.

The rearrangement joins TRBV7-8 to TRBJ2-2; tentative D call: TRBD2 (6 bases). V lost 6 bases and J 3 bases, leaving 11 bases between the germline ends. The CDR3 runs 14 residues. Germline-derived CDR1 and CDR2 are SGHVS and FQNEAQ. CDR3 sequence: CASRRDGDTGELFF. The CDR3 nucleotides read TGTGCCAGCAGGCGGGATGGGGACACCGGGGAGCTGTTTTTT.

As regards this clone: Other DNA sequences of this sample code for an identical CDR3. The chain links TRBV2 to TRBJ2-7; D is perhaps TRBD1 (5 bases). The germline gives CDR1 SNHLY, CDR2 FYNNEI. The CDR3 length is 10 residues. Trimming cost V 8 bases and J 6 bases, with 8 bases left between them. CDR3 sequence reads: CASQGFEQYF. CDR3 sequence (DNA): TGTGCCAGCCAGGGATTCGAGCAGTACTTC.

This chain links TRBV5-6 with TRBJ2-3; D ambiguous. CDR3 length: 14 residues. Trimming removed 0 bases at V and 2 bases at J, with 7 bases between. The germline gives CDR1 SGHDT, CDR2 YYEEEE. In DNA, the CDR3 is TGTGCCAGCAGCTTGGGGCAGAACACAGATACGCAGTATTTT. Translation: CASSLGQNTDTQYF. Together with reference TRBV5-6 and TRBJ2-3, the CDR3 gives the full variable domain: DAGVTQSPTHLIKTRGQQVTLRCSPKSGHDTVSWYQQALGQGPQFIFQYYEEEERQRGNFPDRFSGHQFPNYSSELNVNALLLGDSALYLCASSLGQNTDTQYFGPGTRLTVL.

V and J are TRBV6-5 and TRBJ2-3; D gene unclear. This CDR3 has 15 residues. V gave up 0 bases and J gave up 0 bases, with 7 bases separating them. Germline V gives CDR1 MNHEY, CDR2 SVGAGI. This CDR3 is CASSYSLASTDTQYF. DNA of the CDR3: TGTGCCAGCAGTTACTCCTTGGCTAGCACAGATACGCAGTATTTT.

The chain carries TRBV19 and TRBJ2-1, with D tentatively TRBD1 (5 bases). Germline CDR1 and CDR2: LNHDA and SQIVND (reference sequence). This CDR3 has 16 amino acids. The V and J ends lost 0 bases and 4 bases respectively, with 13 bases between them. The CDR3 spells CASSIDDRGLYNEQFF. In DNA, the CDR3 is TGTGCCAGTAGTATAGATGATAGGGGATTGTACAATGAGCAGTTCTTC.

The table lists this clone with a few counts. V usage is TRBV16 and J usage is TRBJ1-2; no clear D. Looked up from germline, CDR1 is KGHSY and CDR2 is FQNENV. The CDR3 length is 14 residues. V lost 4 bases to trimming and J lost 4 bases, with 13 bases between them. CDR3 sequence (DNA): TGTGCCAGCAGCCTCGAAACAGTTACCTATGGCTACACCTTC. This codes for CASSLETVTYGYTF.

As to this clone: Other DNA sequences in the sample encode the same CDR3. V is TRBV4-3 and J is TRBJ2-7; D is possibly TRBD1 (5 bases). The CDR3 has 15 residues. Germline lookup yields CDR1 LGHNA and CDR2 YSLEER. The V end lost 1 base, the J end lost 0 bases, and 10 bases lay between the germline ends. The CDR3 nucleotides are TGCGCCAGCAGCCAAGGGGGCTCTTCCTCCTACGAGCAGTACTTC. Translated: CASSQGGSSSYEQYF.

As to this clone: Other DNA sequences in this sample translate to the same CDR3. This chain joins TRBV7-9 and TRBJ1-1; no firm D call. This CDR3 contains 13 residues. V was cut by 2 bases and J by 1 base, with 5 bases left in between. Germline CDR1 is SEHNR and CDR2 is FQNEAQ (reference sequence). The CDR3 sequence is CASSLSGNTEAFF. The CDR3, as DNA: TGTGCCAGCAGCTTAAGTGGGAACACTGAAGCTTTCTTT.

The chain uses TRBV7-9 and TRBJ2-7; maybe TRBD1 (6 bases). Germline V gene sequence: CDR1 SEHNR, CDR2 FQNEAQ (reference sequence). The CDR3 is 15 residues long. V dropped 0 bases and J dropped 2 bases, with 11 bases sitting between them. The CDR3 DNA reads TGTGCCAGCAGCTTAGCCCAGGGGAACACCTACGAGCAGTACTTC. Encoded protein: CASSLAQGNTYEQYF.

This clone was counted only a few times. The chain joins TRBV7-9 to TRBJ2-7; TRBD2 matches at 7 bases. The trim removed 1 base at V and 5 bases at J, leaving 5 bases unmatched. Germline V gene sequence: CDR1 SEHNR, CDR2 FQNEAQ (reference sequence). The CDR3 is made up of 14 amino acids. In nucleotides, the CDR3 is TGTGCCAGCAGCTTAGAGGGAGGGTCCCACGAGCAGTACTTC. This sequence encodes CASSLEGGSHEQYF.

V and J are TRBV7-9 and TRBJ2-4, with TRBD1 identical over 9 bases. Per the germline V gene, CDR1 is SEHNR and CDR2 is FQNEAQ (reference sequence). The CDR3 runs 17 residues. The junction had 9 bases not matched to a gene; V was cut back by 5 bases and J by 1 base. In DNA, the CDR3 is TGTGCCAGCAGCCCCTTTGGACAGGGGTCGGCCAAAAACATTCAGTACTTC. It encodes CASSPFGQGSAKNIQYF.

The chain carries TRBV9 and TRBJ1-2; 8 positions agree with TRBD1. Germline V gene data show CDR1 as SGDLS and CDR2 as YYNGEE. Germline trimming cut 3 bases from V and 3 bases from J; bases unmatched to any gene: 7. The CDR3 runs 15 residues. The CDR3 protein is CASSAPGQGYYGYTF. The CDR3 DNA is TGTGCCAGCAGCGCCCCTGGACAGGGCTACTATGGCTACACCTTC.

CDR3 amino acids: CASSFQGATYGYTF. The CDR3 DNA follows: TGTGCCAGCAGCTTTCAGGGGGCTACCTATGGCTACACCTTC. V gene TRBV14 combines with J gene TRBJ1-2; TRBD1 aligns across 8 bases. V shed 5 bases and J 4 bases; nucleotides not matched to a gene: 6. Per the germline V gene, CDR1 is SGHDN and CDR2 is FVKESK. There are 14 residues in the CDR3.

The chain uses TRBV9 and TRBJ2-7, with no clear D. CDR3 length equals 13 residues. Germline values: CDR1 SGDLS, CDR2 YYNGEE. V was pared by 4 bases and J by 7 bases, with 15 bases between. Written as DNA, the CDR3 is TGTGCCAGCAGCCCCGGGTCCTTCCGGGAGCAGTACTTC. Protein sequence: CASSPGSFREQYF.

V gene TRBV4-3 combines with J gene TRBJ1-4, with D possibly being TRBD1 (5 bases). Trimming left V 0 bases short and J 13 bases short, with 15 bases between. Per germline, CDR1 LGHNA and CDR2 YSLEER. This CDR3 is 14 amino acids long. The CDR3 DNA reads as TGCGCCAGCAGCCAAGACAGCCCCTGGGGGGGACTGTTTTTT. Protein: CASSQDSPWGGLFF.

The chain joins TRBV11-3 to TRBJ2-1, with 10 bases aligning to TRBD2. The CDR3 is 16 amino acids. Germline assignment: CDR1 SGHNT and CDR2 YENEEA. Trimming took 5 bases from V and 10 from J; bases not matched to a gene: 14. The CDR3 nucleotides are TGTGCCAGCAGCATCTCCGGGACTAGCGTCACAGGGGAGCAGTTCTTC. Translated, it gives CASSISGTSVTGEQFF. Full variable domain (remainder filled in from reference TRBV11-3 and TRBJ2-1): EAGVVQSPRYKIIEKKQPVAFWCNPISGHNTLYWYLQNLGQGPELLIRYENEEAVDDSQLPKDRFSAERLKGVDSTLKIQPAELGDSAVYLCASSISGTSVTGEQFFGPGTRLTVL.

The sample holds one count of this clone. Relative to the germline gene, one junction end is altered; a read error may explain this. The chain joins TRBV7-7 to TRBJ2-7; TRBD1 aligns across 8 bases. CDR3 length: 19 residues. Germline V gene lookup returns CDR1 SSHAT and CDR2 FNYEAQ (reference sequence). In DNA, the CDR3 is TGTGCTAGCAGCTTGGCCGAGGACAGGGAGCCTTTGACAAAATACGAGCAGTACTTC. It codes for CASSLAEDREPLTKYEQYF.

This sequence joins TRBV13 and TRBJ2-1; a weak D match, TRBD2 (5 bases). Looked up from germline, CDR1 is PRHDT and CDR2 is FYEKMQ (reference sequence). Trimming pared 3 bases from V and 2 bases from J, leaving 11 bases between. The CDR3 spans 15 residues. CDR3 nucleotide sequence: TGTGCCAGCAGCTTTGGACTCTTCACCTACAATGAGCAGTTCTTC. Translating it yields CASSFGLFTYNEQFF.

V gene TRBV4-2 combines with J gene TRBJ2-1; 9 nucleotides align to TRBD2. The CDR3 extends over 16 amino acids. V gave up 0 bases and J gave up 7 bases; unmatched junction bases: 7. CDR1 is LGHNA and CDR2 is YNFKEQ in the germline V gene. CDR3 sequence: CASSQDRLAGSNEQFF. In DNA form, the CDR3 reads TGTGCCAGCAGCCAAGATCGGCTAGCGGGATCGAATGAGCAGTTCTTC.

V is TRBV5-1 and J is TRBJ1-5; D gene unclear. The ends were cut back, 4 bases at V and 5 bases at J, with 10 bases in the middle. CDR3 length: 13 residues. Germline lookup yields CDR1 SGHRS and CDR2 YFSETQ. In nucleotides, the CDR3 is TGCGCCAGCAGCGCAGACGGCTATCAGCCCCAGCATTTT. This gives the protein CASSADGYQPQHF.

This clone appeared once. The chain couples TRBV10-2 to TRBJ1-2, with D possibly TRBD1 on 5 matching bases. The CDR3 is 16 amino acids. Germline CDR1 is WSHSY and CDR2 is SAAADI. The V gene lost 1 base and the J gene lost 5 bases, with 17 bases spanning the gap. CDR3 nucleotide sequence: TGCGCCAGCAGTGAGTTTAGGGGAGGCCGTCCTTATGGCTACACCTTC. Protein sequence: CASSEFRGGRPYGYTF.

The chain uses TRBV7-9 and TRBJ1-1; TRBD1 matches 10 bases. The germline V gene encodes CDR1 SEHNR and CDR2 FQNEAQ (reference sequence). The CDR3 is made up of 15 amino acids. The trim removed 5 bases at V and 6 bases at J, leaving 9 bases unmatched. CDR3 sequence: CASSPAGTGVSEAFF. Here the CDR3 DNA reads TGTGCCAGCAGCCCCGCCGGGACAGGGGTCTCTGAAGCTTTCTTT. The full variable domain, its missing parts supplied by reference TRBV7-9 and TRBJ1-1, is DTGVSQNPRHKITKRGQNVTFRCDPISEHNRLYWYRQTLGQGPEFLTYFQNEAQLEKSRLLSDRFSAERPKGSFSTLEIQRTEQGDSAMYLCASSPAGTGVSEAFFGQGTRLTVV.

The genes are TRBV6-6 and TRBJ2-1; no clear D. The CDR3 covers 13 residues. With 4 bases removed from V and 6 bases from J, the gap between germline ends came to 10 bases. CDR1 and CDR2 from the germline V gene are MNHNY and SVGAGI (reference sequence). The CDR3 here is CASSSNPFNEQFF. The DNA for the CDR3 is TGTGCCAGCAGTTCAAACCCGTTCAATGAGCAGTTCTTC.

The chain has TRBV5-1 and TRBJ1-1; D not certain. V was trimmed by 1 base and J by 2 bases, leaving 15 bases between them. Germline loops: CDR1 SGHRS, CDR2 YFSETQ. CDR3 length equals 16 residues. Here the CDR3 reads CASSLSSGRTNTEAFF. The CDR3 nucleotides are TGCGCCAGCAGCTTGTCTTCCGGACGGACCAACACTGAAGCTTTCTTT.

This chain uses TRBV2 with TRBJ1-2, with D hard to call. CDR3 length: 12 amino acids. Trimming removed 9 bases at V and 4 bases at J, with 12 bases between. CDR1 is SNHLY, CDR2 FYNNEI, per germline. CDR3 amino acids: CARIQNLYGYTF. As DNA, the CDR3 is TGTGCCAGGATACAGAATCTCTATGGCTACACCTTC.

This clone was recorded once. The genes are TRBV28 and TRBJ2-1; D is perhaps TRBD2 (6 bases). This CDR3 region has 16 residues. Germline V gives CDR1 MDHEN, CDR2 SYDVKM. Trimming cost V 3 bases and J 6 bases, with 18 bases left between them. CDR3 bases: TGTGCCAGCAGTTTTATGTCCTTGGGAGGAAGCAATGAGCAGTTCTTC. Translation gives CASSFMSLGGSNEQFF.

The chain recombines TRBV4-2 with TRBJ2-2, with 7 bases that match TRBD2. The CDR3 loop spans 18 amino acids. Losses at the gene ends were 0 bases for V and 4 bases for J; bases not matched to a gene: 11. Germline assignment: CDR1 LGHNA and CDR2 YNFKEQ. The CDR3 DNA reads TGTGCCAGCAGCCAAGATAGAATCGGCGGGAGAAGCACCGGGGAGCTGTTTTTT. It yields the protein CASSQDRIGGRSTGELFF.

In its sample, this clone was seen once. The chain is built from TRBV15 and TRBJ1-5, with TRBD1 as a possible D gene (5 bases). The CDR3 runs to 15 residues. CDR1 is LNHNV, CDR2 YYDKDF, per germline (reference sequence). The V end was cut by 2 bases, the J end by 3 bases, with 11 bases between. The CDR3 DNA reads as TGTGCCACCAGCAGAACTGGACAAACCAATCAGCCCCAGCATTTT. Residues: CATSRTGQTNQPQHF.

The V gene is TRBV30, the J gene TRBJ2-1; TRBD1 matches 7 bases. The CDR3 runs 14 residues. With 0 bases clipped from V and 5 bases from J, the junction kept 4 bases outside the gene matches. Germline CDR1 GTSNPN, CDR2 SVGIG (reference sequence). CDR3 in amino acids: CAWSVIQGNNEQFF. In nucleotides, the CDR3 is TGTGCCTGGAGTGTCATACAGGGGAACAATGAGCAGTTCTTC.